Listed below are T cell receptor beta chains from one sample, sequenced in a study of blood T cell repertoires in COVID-19. Generated by immunoSEQ multiplex PCR, the TCRdb table keeps only in-frame clones and is missing some. The repertoire includes 220,000 or so clones, approximately 80% of them detected once, and 15% to 20% sits in the top ten. The sample taken for sequencing was peripheral blood. The source of these receptors is a man aged 25 to 45 with active or convalescent COVID-19. Both conserved end residues are part of each CDR3. D genes are given only for firm matches.

TRBV28	TRBJ2-3	TRBD2	CASSFFGISGRATDTQYF
TRBV6-2/TRBV6-3	TRBJ1-5	-	CASTPTVRAPQHF
TRBV5-1	TRBJ1-2	TRBD1	CASSRDRPNYGYTF
TRBV19	TRBJ2-5	-	CASSIHTEETQYF
TRBV27	TRBJ2-3	-	CASSLSAVTDTQYF
TRBV2	TRBJ2-7	-	CASTQQGYEQYF
TRBV7-9	TRBJ2-3	TRBD2	CASSLSGGHTDTQYF
TRBV6-5	TRBJ1-1	-	CASTPRGKMNTEAFF
TRBV14	TRBJ1-2	TRBD1	CASSQDTNPTGGGGYTF
TRBV6-5	TRBJ1-5	TRBD1	CASSSRTGPGQPQHF
TRBV7-9	TRBJ2-2	-	CASPRHHSEGGNTGELFF
TRBV18	TRBJ1-5	TRBD1	CASSPQGGEDQPQHF
TRBV7-8	TRBJ2-7	TRBD2	CASSLAGGTYEQYF
TRBV6-5	TRBJ1-1	TRBD1	CATPLGQGADTEAFF
TRBV12-3/TRBV12-4	TRBJ1-2	TRBD1	CASSPRPDRVFTF
TRBV4-1	TRBJ1-1	-	CASSMNTEAFF
TRBV29-1	TRBJ2-7	TRBD1	CSVDPTGQGKKQYF
TRBV7-8	TRBJ1-2	-	CASSLVQGSNYGYTF
TRBV28	TRBJ2-3	-	CASSPGEYTDTQYF
TRBV5-1	TRBJ1-1	TRBD1	CASSLQGRNTEAFF
TRBV19	TRBJ1-2	-	CASSISRAYPYGYTF
TRBV5-1	TRBJ2-1	-	CASSLRRDNEQFF
TRBV3-1/TRBV3-2	TRBJ2-4	-	CASSQGGGDIQYF